Listed below are T cell receptor beta chains from one sample, sequenced in a study of blood T cell repertoires in COVID-19. Method: immunoSEQ multiplex PCR; TCRdb's copy keeps in-frame clones and lacks some. The data show 360,000 or so clones, nearly 90% seen once. The sample consisted of peripheral blood. Receptors were obtained from a man younger than 35 with active or convalescent COVID-19. The CDR3 runs from the conserved cysteine through the conserved F or W. The order of the fields is J gene, D gene, V gene, clone size, CDR3 DNA, CDR3 protein. A D gene is named only where the DNA matches it firmly. Clone size is shown for a subset of rows, as once, few, many or a class of expanded clone.

TRBJ1-5,NA,TRBV19,NA,TGTGCCAGTAGTATAGCAGATAGCAATCAGCCCCAGCATTTT,CASSIADSNQPQHF
TRBJ1-6,NA,TRBV15,NA,TGTGCCACTAATGTTGGAACTAAAAATTCACCCCTCCACTTT,CATNVGTKNSPLHF
TRBJ1-5,NA,TRBV29-1,once,TGCAGCGTTGGGGAGGCCAATCAGCCCCAGCATTTT,CSVGEANQPQHF
TRBJ1-6,NA,TRBV6-5,NA,TGTGCCAGCAGTTACTCTCGGGTTAATTCACCCCTCCACTTT,CASSYSRVNSPLHF
TRBJ2-1,TRBD2,TRBV3-1/TRBV3-2,NA,TGTGCCAGCAGCCACCCGGTGGCTAGCGGGGTGTTCTACAATGAGCAGTTCTTC,CASSHPVASGVFYNEQFF
TRBJ2-1,NA,TRBV29-1,NA,TGCAGCGTCGGGGTTCGGAATGAGCAGTTCTTC,CSVGVRNEQFF
TRBJ2-5,NA,TRBV19,NA,TGTGCCAGTAGTTTAGGGTTAGGGGCGGAAGAGACCCAGTACTTC,CASSLGLGAEETQYF
TRBJ1-1,TRBD1,TRBV27,NA,TGTGCCAGCCGAGTTGGGGGAGTAGGGGGCTCGACTGAAGCTTTCTTT,CASRVGGVGGSTEAFF
TRBJ2-7,NA,TRBV5-4,few,TGTGCCAGCAGCTTTCAGGGGTTCGAGCAGTACTTC,CASSFQGFEQYF
TRBJ2-3,NA,TRBV18,NA,TGTGCCAGCTCCCGCGGTCGGGGAACAGATACGCAGTATTTT,CASSRGRGTDTQYF
TRBJ1-6,TRBD1,TRBV19,NA,TGTGCCAGTAGTACGGGACAGGGATACGTGTCACCCCTCCACTTT,CASSTGQGYVSPLHF
TRBJ2-7,TRBD2,TRBV7-3,once,TGTGCCAGCAGCCCAAGGCGGGAGGGGGGAGAGCAGTACTTC,CASSPRREGGEQYF
TRBJ2-2,TRBD1,TRBV7-3,NA,TGTGCCAGCAGCTCGACAGGGGCGGGCACCGGGGAGCTGTTTTTT,CASSSTGAGTGELFF
TRBJ2-3,TRBD1,TRBV7-3,once,TGTGCCAGCAGCCAAACACTTCGACAGGGGGCGAGTACAGATACGCAGTATTTT,CASSQTLRQGASTDTQYF
TRBJ2-7,NA,TRBV13,NA,TGTGCCAGCAGCTTAGATGGCAGCGTACCCTCCTACGAGCAGTACTTC,CASSLDGSVPSYEQYF
TRBJ1-2,NA,TRBV5-4,once,TGTGCCAGCAGCCTCACTACAGGGATCTATGGCTACACCTTC,CASSLTTGIYGYTF
TRBJ1-2,NA,TRBV13,NA,TGTGCCAGCAGCTTAAGGTTTCAGGCTTCGGATGGCTACACCTTC,CASSLRFQASDGYTF
TRBJ1-6,NA,TRBV7-2,few,TGTGCCAGCAGCTTAGCCAGCTCCTATAATTCACCCCTCCACTTT,CASSLASSYNSPLHF
TRBJ2-7,NA,TRBV21-1,NA,TGTGCCAGCAGCAAACGGGGAGCTAGCGGGAGTCCCTACGAGCAGTACTTC,CASSKRGASGSPYEQYF
TRBJ1-2,NA,TRBV5-8,NA,TGTGCCAGCAGCTTGGTAGGTCCGCGGGCGGTTGGCTACACCTTC,CASSLVGPRAVGYTF
TRBJ1-2,NA,TRBV12-3/TRBV12-4,once,TGTGCCAGCAGTTTCCCCGAAGAGGGCTACACCTTC,CASSFPEEGYTF
TRBJ1-3,NA,TRBV6-5,NA,TGTGCCAGCAGCGCGACAGGCCTCTCTGGAAACACCATATATTTT,CASSATGLSGNTIYF
TRBJ1-2,NA,TRBV19,NA,TGTGCCAGTAAATCAGGGATTGACTATGGCTACACCTTC,CASKSGIDYGYTF
TRBJ1-2,NA,TRBV9,NA,TGTGCCAGCAGCGTAGGGGTAGCGGCGGACTATGGCTACACCTTC,CASSVGVAADYGYTF
TRBJ1-5,NA,TRBV21-1,NA,TGTGCCAGCAGCAAATACCCAGATTATAGCAATCAGCCCCAGCATTTT,CASSKYPDYSNQPQHF
TRBJ2-2,TRBD2,TRBV7-2,once,TGTGCCAGCAGCTCTTCCCGACTAGCGCCCGGGGAGCTGTTTTTT,CASSSSRLAPGELFF
TRBJ2-1,TRBD1,TRBV5-5,NA,TGTGCCAGCAACCCCCGGGACAGCTCCTACAATGAGCAGTTCTTC,CASNPRDSSYNEQFF
TRBJ1-6,TRBD1,TRBV15,NA,TGTGCCACCAGCAGTGACAGGGGTAATTCACCCCTCCACTTT,CATSSDRGNSPLHF
TRBJ2-3,NA,TRBV7-2,NA,TGTGCCAGCAGAGCGCCTCCGGACAGAGCGCAGTATTTT,CASRAPPDRAQYF
TRBJ1-5,TRBD1,TRBV7-2,NA,TGTGCCAGCAGCCAAGCCCCGGGACAGGGCACCGGGCCCCAGCATTTT,CASSQAPGQGTGPQHF
TRBJ2-3,NA,TRBV10-3,NA,TGTGCCATCAGTGAGTCGGCAGGGAGCACAGATACGCAGTATTTT,CAISESAGSTDTQYF
TRBJ2-1,TRBD2,TRBV7-3,NA,TGTGCCAGCAGCTTTACCCCAGGGACTAGCGGCTCCTACAATGAGCAGTTCTTC,CASSFTPGTSGSYNEQFF
TRBJ2-2,TRBD1,TRBV11-2,NA,TGTGCCAGCAGCTGGGACAGGATGAACACCGGGGAGCTGTTTTTT,CASSWDRMNTGELFF
TRBJ2-7,TRBD1,TRBV14,NA,TGTGCCAGCAGCCAGGGGACAGGGTGGGAGCAGTACTTC,CASSQGTGWEQYF
TRBJ1-1,NA,TRBV7-8,once,TGTGCCAGCAGCTTAGTCTTCTGGCAATACACAGCTTCAAACACTGAAGCTTTCTTT,CASSLVFWQYTASNTEAFF
TRBJ2-5,NA,TRBV12-3/TRBV12-4,NA,TGTGCCAGCAGTCAGAATCACCAAGAGACCCAGTACTTC,CASSQNHQETQYF
TRBJ1-2,TRBD1,TRBV4-3,NA,TGCGCCAGCAGCCAAGACGGGACAGCGTATGGCTACACCTTC,CASSQDGTAYGYTF
TRBJ2-1,NA,TRBV6-5,NA,TGTGCCAGCAGTTACTCGGGGACAACGGCCTACAATGAGCAGTTCTTC,CASSYSGTTAYNEQFF
TRBJ1-3,NA,TRBV6-5,NA,TGTGCCAGCACTAGAACAGGCAGCTCTGGAAACACCATATATTTT,CASTRTGSSGNTIYF
TRBJ1-4,NA,TRBV2,NA,TGTGCCAGCAGCCACAGGGAAACTAATGAAAAACTGTTTTTT,CASSHRETNEKLFF
TRBJ2-2,NA,TRBV7-3,NA,TGTGCCAGCAGCTTTGCGTTTCCCGGGGAGCTGTTTTTT,CASSFAFPGELFF
TRBJ1-5,NA,TRBV5-4,NA,TGTGCCAGCACGTTTAGCAATCAGCCCCAGCATTTT,CASTFSNQPQHF
TRBJ1-1,NA,TRBV21-1,NA,TGTGCCAGCTCCTCGGGGATCGCTTTCTTT,CASSSGIAFF
TRBJ2-1,TRBD2,TRBV5-1,once,TGCGCCAGCAGCTTACCGGGACTAGCAACCTACAATGAGCAGTTCTTC,CASSLPGLATYNEQFF
TRBJ1-6,TRBD1,TRBV7-2,NA,TGTGCCAGCAGCTTAGGCGACAGGGCAACTTCACCCCTCCACTTT,CASSLGDRATSPLHF
TRBJ2-1,NA,TRBV6-4,few,TGTGCCAGCAGTGAGGAGGGGGGGCTATATGAGCAGTTCTTC,CASSEEGGLYEQFF
TRBJ1-6,TRBD1,TRBV19,NA,TGTGCCAGTAGATCGACAGGGCGGTCCTATAATTCACCCCTCCACTTT,CASRSTGRSYNSPLHF
TRBJ2-1,NA,TRBV7-3,NA,TGTGCCAGCAGCCCCTTTGGGGAGCCCTACAATGAGCAGTTCTTC,CASSPFGEPYNEQFF
TRBJ1-4,TRBD1,TRBV7-2,few,TGTGCCAGCAGCCGGAGGGACAGGGGGTCGTTTGAAAAACTGTTTTTT,CASSRRDRGSFEKLFF
TRBJ2-3,NA,TRBV3-1/TRBV3-2,NA,TGTGCCAGCAGCCCCAGGGTGGGCACAGATACGCAGTATTTT,CASSPRVGTDTQYF
TRBJ2-5,NA,TRBV27,NA,TGTGCCAGCAGTCACGAATACAGGGCTGAGACCCAGTACTTC,CASSHEYRAETQYF